The entry below gives a single T cell receptor (beta chain) sequence along with its context. Its antigen is as yet unknown. This sample was taken from a study of shared clonotypes between healthy human individuals. Study-level findings and limits: The authors sampled blood alone, and tissue repertoires likely differ.

Repertoires were generated with immunoSEQ multiplex PCR, while TCRdb's copy carries only in-frame clones and drops some. The table has about 480,000 clones, about 80% seen once; the top ten hold about 12%. This CDR3 spans 15 amino acids. The germline gives CDR1 SGDLS, CDR2 YYNGEE. V lost 4 bases and J 0 bases, leaving 11 bases between the germline ends. The rearrangement joins TRBV9 to TRBJ1-3, with D unresolved. Sequencing was carried out using PBMCs. This clonotype was obtained from a woman aged 40 to 50 in good health. Some clones in this sample may be carry-over from other donors' samples. The CDR3 DNA sequence: TGTGCCAGCAGCTTGGGGAGGATCTCTGGAAACACCATATATTTT. It is translated as CASSLGRISGNTIYF.